This T cell receptor beta chain was observed in a study of T cell responses to AZD1222 COVID-19 vaccine. Germline CDR1 and CDR2: GTSNPN and SVGIG (reference sequence). The CDR3 is made up of 11 amino acids. The V gene lost 6 bases and the J gene lost 3 bases, with 7 bases spanning the gap. Profiling relied on immunoSEQ multiplex PCR, and the TCRdb table lists in-frame clones only, not all of them. The sample holds 100,000 to 110,000 clones, about 87% seen once. This chain links TRBV30 with TRBJ2-3; D unresolved. This clonotype originated in an adult in good health. The material was peripheral blood, obtained on day 0 of AZD1222 vaccination. Written as DNA, the CDR3 is TGTGCCTGCGGATTGACAGATACGCAGTATTTT. This sequence encodes CACGLTDTQYF.